This is a list of T cell receptor beta chains from one sample in a study of response to subunit inactivated influenza vaccine. TCRdb reprocessed the RT-PCR reads with MiXCR, giving one entry per CDR3 protein. Of roughly 570,000 distinct CDR3 sequences in the sample, approximately 12% were seen once. The starting material was PBMCs from blood, obtained roughly 46 days after vaccination. The receptors derive from a man in his fifties who received an inactivated influenza vaccine. Both conserved end residues are part of each CDR3.

J gene,V gene,CDR3 protein
TRBJ1-4,TRBV20-1,CSAERMTAGEKLFF
TRBJ1-1,TRBV29-1,CSVDRAVNTEAFF
TRBJ2-2,TRBV7-2,CASSLDMGTGELFF
TRBJ2-1,TRBV12-3/TRBV12-4,CASSLTSGMKNEQFF
TRBJ2-7,TRBV11-2,CASSLPNGGPTYEQYF
TRBJ2-7,TRBV12-3/TRBV12-4,CASRAGASYEQYF
TRBJ2-3,TRBV5-4,CASSLGTSGGLADTQYF
TRBJ2-7,TRBV5-6,CASSFSREYEQYF
TRBJ2-5,TRBV10-2,CASRGLAGEETQYF
TRBJ2-6,TRBV11-2,CASSSQGSLRFGANVLTF
TRBJ2-3,TRBV6-2/TRBV6-3,CASRFRAHRDTQYF
TRBJ1-1,TRBV28,CASSSGTPEAFF
TRBJ1-5,TRBV7-2,CASSQGASQPQHF
TRBJ2-5,TRBV5-1,CASSSGQIGETQYF
TRBJ2-7,TRBV6-5,CASSYAGTGLEKQYF
TRBJ2-7,TRBV6-5,CASSYRRSGYEQYF
TRBJ2-7,TRBV5-1,CASSLEQTGMGEQYF
TRBJ2-4,TRBV4-2,CASSQASGGKNIQYF
TRBJ2-7,TRBV5-1,CASSLGPALAGGSYEQYF
TRBJ2-7,TRBV29-1,CSAGGGQGSEQYF
TRBJ1-2,TRBV6-9,CASITSGGRYDGYTF
TRBJ2-7,TRBV2,CASGWVPTGLSEQYF
TRBJ1-2,TRBV6-1,CASSQTGGNGYTF
TRBJ1-4,TRBV20-1,CSATGGTANEKLFF
TRBJ1-5,TRBV5-1,CASSLGFGSNQPQHF
TRBJ2-7,TRBV9,CASSVGQGAGAYEQYF
TRBJ2-1,TRBV4-3,CASSPSPTSGLYNEQFF
TRBJ2-1,TRBV12-3/TRBV12-4,CASSSRDPNEQFF
TRBJ2-7,TRBV6-5,CASSCLPDKVYEQYF
TRBJ2-5,TRBV12-5,CASGLVLAGAGETQYF
TRBJ1-2,TRBV11-2,CASSQRGNRDHGYTF
TRBJ2-5,TRBV2,CASSDKATRGQETQYF
TRBJ2-7,TRBV6-5,CASSYGRGREQYF
TRBJ2-7,TRBV20-1,CSARDLNRVGYEQYF
TRBJ2-6,TRBV10-3,CAIKVSSGANVLTF
TRBJ1-5,TRBV7-2,CASSPPGSLRNQPQHF